This TCR beta chain stems from a study of control samples from healthy donors and cancer patients. This clone counts as medium-sized. The method was immunoSEQ multiplex PCR; TCRdb's version includes in-frame clones alone and lacks a portion of them. The sample records roughly 38,000 clones, around 90% being singletons. The CDR3 is made up of 15 amino acids. Germline V lookup: CDR1 LGHNA, CDR2 YNFKEQ. V shed 0 bases and J shed 7 bases, with 15 bases lying between them. This rearrangement joins TRBV4-2 to TRBJ1-2; D unclear. Sequenced input: blood. This TCR derives from a woman aged 45-65 years in good health. The CDR3: CASSQELQGLSGYTF. The CDR3 DNA reads as TGTGCCAGCAGCCAAGAGTTACAAGGGCTGAGTGGCTACACCTTC.